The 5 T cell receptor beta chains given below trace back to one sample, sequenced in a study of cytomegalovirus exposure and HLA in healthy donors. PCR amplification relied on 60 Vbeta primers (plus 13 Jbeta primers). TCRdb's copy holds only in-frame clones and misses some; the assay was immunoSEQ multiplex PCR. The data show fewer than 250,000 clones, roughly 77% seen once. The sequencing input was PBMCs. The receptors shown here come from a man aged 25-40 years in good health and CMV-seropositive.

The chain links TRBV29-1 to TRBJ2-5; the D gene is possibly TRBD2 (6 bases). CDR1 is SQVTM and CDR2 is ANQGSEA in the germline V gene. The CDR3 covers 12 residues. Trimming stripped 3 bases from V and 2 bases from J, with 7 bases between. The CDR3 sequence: CSVDRGQETQYF. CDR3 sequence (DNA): TGCAGCGTTGATCGGGGGCAAGAGACCCAGTACTTC.

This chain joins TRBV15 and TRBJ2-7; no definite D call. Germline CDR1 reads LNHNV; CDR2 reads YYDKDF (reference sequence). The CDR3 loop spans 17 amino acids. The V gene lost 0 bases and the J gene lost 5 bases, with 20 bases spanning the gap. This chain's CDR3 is CATSRDAQLYSHHEQYF. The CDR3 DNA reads TGTGCCACCAGCAGAGATGCCCAGTTGTACAGCCACCACGAGCAGTACTTC.

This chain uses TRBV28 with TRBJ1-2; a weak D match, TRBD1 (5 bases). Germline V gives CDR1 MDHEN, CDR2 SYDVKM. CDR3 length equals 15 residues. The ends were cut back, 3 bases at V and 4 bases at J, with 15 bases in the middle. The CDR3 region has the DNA TGTGCCAGCAGTTTGCCCGAAACAGGCGGCTATGGCTACACCTTC. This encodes CASSLPETGGYGYTF.

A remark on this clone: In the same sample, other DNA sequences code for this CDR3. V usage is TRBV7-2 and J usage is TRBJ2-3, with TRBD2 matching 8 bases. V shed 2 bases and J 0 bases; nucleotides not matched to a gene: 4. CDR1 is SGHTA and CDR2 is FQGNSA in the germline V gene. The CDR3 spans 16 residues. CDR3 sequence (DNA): TGTGCCAGCAGCTTACGCCAGCGGGGGAGCACAGATACGCAGTATTTT. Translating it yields CASSLRQRGSTDTQYF.

The CDR3 here is CASSLGGAGNEQFF. DNA for the CDR3: TGTGCCAGCTCCCTAGGGGGGGCGGGTAATGAGCAGTTCTTC. The chain joins TRBV28 to TRBJ2-1, with D tentatively TRBD2 (7 bases). The CDR3 length is 14 residues. V was trimmed by 8 bases and J by 7 bases, leaving 18 bases between them. Germline V lookup: CDR1 MDHEN, CDR2 SYDVKM.